This TCR beta chain was captured by sequencing in a study of blood T cell repertoires in COVID-19. TCRdb's copy holds only in-frame clones and misses some; the assay was immunoSEQ multiplex PCR. Found here are 270,000 or so clones, around 89% of them singletons; the top ten hold under 2.5%. Trimming left V 4 bases short and J 5 bases short, with 20 bases between. Germline V gene lookup returns CDR1 MGHRA and CDR2 YSYEKL. The CDR3 is 16 residues long. This clone was detected once. This TCR derives from a woman aged 60-75 years with COVID-19, enrolled during active disease. The chain couples TRBV4-1 to TRBJ1-2; the D gene is possibly TRBD1 (6 bases). Sequenced material: peripheral blood. CDR3 loop: CASSRPLDRKEYGYTF. The CDR3 nucleotides are TGCGCCAGCAGCCGGCCCCTTGACAGGAAGGAGTATGGCTACACCTTC.